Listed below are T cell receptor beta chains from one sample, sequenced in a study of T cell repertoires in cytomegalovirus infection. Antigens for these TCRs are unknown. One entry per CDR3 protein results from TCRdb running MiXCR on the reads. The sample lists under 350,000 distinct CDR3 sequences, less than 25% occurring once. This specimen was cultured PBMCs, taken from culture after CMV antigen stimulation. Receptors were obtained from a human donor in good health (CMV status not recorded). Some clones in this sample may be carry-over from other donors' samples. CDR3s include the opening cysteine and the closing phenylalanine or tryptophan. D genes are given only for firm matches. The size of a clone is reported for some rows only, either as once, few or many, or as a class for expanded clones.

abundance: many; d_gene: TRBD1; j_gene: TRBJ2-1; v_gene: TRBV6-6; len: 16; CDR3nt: TGTGCCAGCAGTTACGTGGGGACAGTCCCCTACAATGAGCAGTTCTTC; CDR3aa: CASSYVGTVPYNEQFF
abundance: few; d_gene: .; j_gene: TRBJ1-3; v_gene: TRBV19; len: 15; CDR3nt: TGTGCCAGTAGTAGTACCGGACAGTCTGGAAACACCATATATTTT; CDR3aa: CASSSTGQSGNTIYF
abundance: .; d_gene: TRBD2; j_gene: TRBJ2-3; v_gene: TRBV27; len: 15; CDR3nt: TGTGCCAGCAGAGCTCGGGAGGAAGGAACAGATACGCAGTATTTT; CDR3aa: CASRAREEGTDTQYF
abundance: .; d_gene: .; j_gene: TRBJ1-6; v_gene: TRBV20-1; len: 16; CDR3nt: TGCAGTGCTAGGGGGGGTCTCAGCTCCTATAATTCACCCCTCCACTTT; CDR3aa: CSARGGLSSYNSPLHF
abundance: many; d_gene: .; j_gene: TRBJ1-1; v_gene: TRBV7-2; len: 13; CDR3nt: TGTGCCAGCAGCCTCACCCAGGCCACTGAAGCTTTCTTT; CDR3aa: CASSLTQATEAFF
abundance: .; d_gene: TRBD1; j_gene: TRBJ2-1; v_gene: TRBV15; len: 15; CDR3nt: TGTGCCACCAGCAGAAACAGGGGGGCCTACAATGAGCAGTTCTTC; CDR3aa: CATSRNRGAYNEQFF
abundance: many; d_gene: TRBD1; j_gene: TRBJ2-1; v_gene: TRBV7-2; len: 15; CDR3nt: TGTGCCAGCAGCCCTACTGGACAGGGAAACAATGAGCAGTTCTTC; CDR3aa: CASSPTGQGNNEQFF
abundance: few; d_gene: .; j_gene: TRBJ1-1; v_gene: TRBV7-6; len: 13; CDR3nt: TGTGCCAGCAGCTCGGGACCAAGAGTTGAAGCTTTCTTT; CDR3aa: CASSSGPRVEAFF
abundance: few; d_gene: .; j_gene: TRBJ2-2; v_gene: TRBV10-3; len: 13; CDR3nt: TGTGCCATCAGGGGGGCGGTGACCGGGGAGCTGTTTTTT; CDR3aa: CAIRGAVTGELFF
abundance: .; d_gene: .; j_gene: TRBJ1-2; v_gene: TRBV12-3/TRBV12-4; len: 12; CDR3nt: TGTGCCAGCAGTTCGGAGGGTCTCGGCTACACCTTC; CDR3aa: CASSSEGLGYTF
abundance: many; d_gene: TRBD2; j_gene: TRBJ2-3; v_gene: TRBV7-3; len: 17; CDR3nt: TGTGCCAGCAGCTTACGAACCGGGACTAGCAGGACAGATACGCAGTATTTT; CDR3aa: CASSLRTGTSRTDTQYF
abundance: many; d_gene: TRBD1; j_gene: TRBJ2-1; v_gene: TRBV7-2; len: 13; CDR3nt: TGTGCCAGCAGCTTAGATGAAGGGGGCGAGCAGTTCTTC; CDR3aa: CASSLDEGGEQFF
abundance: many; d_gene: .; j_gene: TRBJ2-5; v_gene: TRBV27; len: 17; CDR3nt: TGTGCCAGCAGTTCTGAGGGGGAGTTAAATGCTCTAGAGACCCAGTACTTC; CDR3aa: CASSSEGELNALETQYF
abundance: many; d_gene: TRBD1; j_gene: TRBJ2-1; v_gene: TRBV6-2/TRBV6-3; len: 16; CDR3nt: TGTGCCAGCAGAAGGAGACAGGGGGCCTCCTACAATGAGCAGTTCTTC; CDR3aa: CASRRRQGASYNEQFF
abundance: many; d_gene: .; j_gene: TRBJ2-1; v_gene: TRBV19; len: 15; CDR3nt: TGTGCCAGTAGTATCCGGACGGGGTCCTACAATGAGCAGTTCTTC; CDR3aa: CASSIRTGSYNEQFF
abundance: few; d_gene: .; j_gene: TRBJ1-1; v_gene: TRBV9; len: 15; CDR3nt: TGTGCCAGCAGCGTAGAGGGGGGGGTAGGAACTGAAGCTTTCTTT; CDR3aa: CASSVEGGVGTEAFF
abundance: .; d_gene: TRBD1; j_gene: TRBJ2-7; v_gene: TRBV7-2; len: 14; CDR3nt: TGTGCCAGCAGCTTAGCCCCGACAGGGGGCGAGCAGTACTTC; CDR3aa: CASSLAPTGGEQYF
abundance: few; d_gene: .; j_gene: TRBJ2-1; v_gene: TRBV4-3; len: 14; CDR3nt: TGCGCCAGCAGCCAAGATGGGATAGGGTGGGAGCAGTTCTTC; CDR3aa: CASSQDGIGWEQFF
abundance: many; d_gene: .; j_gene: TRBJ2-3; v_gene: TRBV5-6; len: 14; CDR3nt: TGTGCCAGCAGCTTGATAGAGACGCCGGGTACGCAGTATTTT; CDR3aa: CASSLIETPGTQYF
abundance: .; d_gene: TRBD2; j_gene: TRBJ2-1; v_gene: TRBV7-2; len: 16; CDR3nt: TGTGCCAGCAGCCTAAGAGTAGCGGGGCTGGACAATGAGCAGTTCTTC; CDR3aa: CASSLRVAGLDNEQFF
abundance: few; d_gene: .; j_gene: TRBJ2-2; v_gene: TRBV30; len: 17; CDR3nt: TGTGCCTGGAGTGTCCCTAGGTCAAGTTCATTCGCCGGGGAGCTGTTTTTT; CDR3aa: CAWSVPRSSSFAGELFF
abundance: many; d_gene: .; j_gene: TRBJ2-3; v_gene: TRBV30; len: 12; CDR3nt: TGTGCCTGGCGCCTTACCGGCTCTCCGCAGTATTTT; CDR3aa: CAWRLTGSPQYF
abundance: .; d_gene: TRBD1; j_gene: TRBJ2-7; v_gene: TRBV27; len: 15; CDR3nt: TGTGCCAGCAGACAAGGGACAGGGGGAAAGGGCGAGCAGTACTTC; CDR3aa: CASRQGTGGKGEQYF
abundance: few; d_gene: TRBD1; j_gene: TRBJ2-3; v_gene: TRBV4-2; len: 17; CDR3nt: TGCGCCAGCAGCCACCGCAACAGGGGAACGAGCACAGATACGCAGTATTTT; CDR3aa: CASSHRNRGTSTDTQYF
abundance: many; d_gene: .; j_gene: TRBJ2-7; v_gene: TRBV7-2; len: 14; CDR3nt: TGTGCCAGCAGCTTAGGGTCTAGCACCTACGAGCAGTACTTC; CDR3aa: CASSLGSSTYEQYF
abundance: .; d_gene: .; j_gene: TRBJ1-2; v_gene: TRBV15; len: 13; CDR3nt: TGTGCCACCAGCAATAGGATGGACTATGGCTACACCTTC; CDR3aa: CATSNRMDYGYTF
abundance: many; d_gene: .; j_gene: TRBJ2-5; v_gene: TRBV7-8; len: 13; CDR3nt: TGTGCCAGCAGCTTAGGCCCGAAAGAGACCCAGTACTTC; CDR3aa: CASSLGPKETQYF